This T cell receptor (beta chain) was captured in a study of Ad26.COV2.S vaccination and SARS-CoV-2 variants listed by TCRdb under 2021. Background on the whole study: Donors in the vaccine arm were drawn from COV1001, a multicentre, randomized, double-blind, placebo-controlled phase I-IIa trial testing Ad26.COV2.S in healthy adults. Ad26.COV2.S was given intramuscularly at 5x10^10 or 1x10^11 viral particles, as a single shot or as two shots 56 days apart. The TCR-sequenced set comprised approximately 32 samples: around 20 Ad26.COV2.S vaccine recipients, 5 placebo recipients and 8 SARS-CoV-2 convalescent individuals. Participants in the trial were split at random into five groups of five each, receiving low-dose or high-dose Ad26.COV2.S once or twice, or else placebo on both occasions. Throughout the experiments and outcome assessment, investigators stayed blinded to trial group allocation. Sequencing of the TCRbeta repertoire served to evaluate the specificity and breadth of SARS-CoV-2-reactive T cell receptors following Ad26.COV2.S vaccination.

Of note for this clone: Its antigen remains undetermined. No base quality information exists; no much larger clone differs at one position.

The research as a whole found: Spike-specific TCR breadth was higher in Ad26.COV2.S recipients than in placebo recipients (P = 0.0014). After vaccination, substantial breadth of spike-specific CD8+ and CD4+ T cell responses was reported. The authors noted that total T cell responses may have been underestimated by the TCR breadth and depth analyses. The study lacked the statistical power to compare responses across vaccine doses or regimens. Non-spike TCR breadth was comparable between vaccine and placebo recipients, consistent with the vaccine containing only spike.

The immunoSEQ Assay was the method used to sequence TCRbeta CDR3 regions. After extraction, genomic DNA underwent amplification by bias-controlled multiplex PCR, followed by high-throughput sequencing. The study's own analysis went as follows. To quantify the absolute abundance of every unique TCRbeta CDR3 region, sequences were collapsed and filtered. T cell fraction was estimated by normalizing TCRbeta template counts to usable DNA, with usable DNA measured through amplification of reference genes found in all nucleated cells. Repertoire TCRs were annotated as SARS-CoV-2-specific when V gene, CDR3 amino acid sequence and J gene were exactly matched to a known reactive TCR set. MIRA supplied the reference SARS-CoV-2 TCR set, which was filtered for enrichment in COVID-19-positive ImmuneCODE repertoires so that public or cross-reactive TCRs were removed. Based on the MIRA antigens, annotated TCRs were further analysed at the level of specific ORF or position within ORF. Breadth was defined as annotated unique rearrangements over total unique productive rearrangements; depth was the summed frequency of those rearrangements. TCR breadth was compared between groups using two-sided Wilcoxon rank-sum tests. TCRdb re-hosts the immuneACCESS table, in-frame sequences only. Its copies lack some clones; in the studies checked, an unresolved V gene accounts for under half of them, and the cause for the rest is not known. V, J and clone size derive from that table, while D and trimming were established from the DNA sequence. Counted in this sample were around 450,000 clones; about 93% of them appeared once. 10% to 15% of the sample is held by the ten biggest clonotypes.

The meaning of the sample's treatment or condition label: some 20 received Ad26.COV2.S at low or high dose, single or two shots; 5 received placebo; per-sample allocation not given. Repertoires of vaccine and placebo recipients were sequenced from samples collected on day 63 after the first injection. In Cohort 1b, about 25 adults aged 18-55 years were enrolled at a single site in Boston, USA, between 29 July and 7 August 2020. Ad26.COV2.S was a replication-incompetent adenovirus type 26 vector expressing a prefusion-stabilized SARS-CoV-2 spike protein from the original Wuhan strain. The germline V and J ends show losses of 6 bases and 3 bases respectively, and no gene match explains 10 bases of the junction. CDR3 length: 17 amino acids, cysteine to phenylalanine. Just the 51-base CDR3 DNA is kept, in frame starting at base 1. Sequences MNHEY (CDR1) and SVGEGT (CDR2) are obtained from the germline V gene.

The chain uses TRBV6-2 or TRBV6-3 and TRBJ2-1; TRBD2 aligns with 11 central bases. The sequence derives from a person aged 18 to 65 who received the Ad26.COV2.S COVID-19 vaccine or a placebo. The source material was peripheral blood, sampled in a trial of Ad26.COV2.S vaccine versus placebo. The DNA reads as follows: TGTGCCAGCAGCTCTAAATCGCTAGCGGGAGGCTACAATGAGCAGTTCTTC. Translation gives CASSSKSLAGGYNEQFF.